Following are 8 T cell receptor beta chains from one sample sequenced in a study of a mutant IDH1 vaccine in newly diagnosed glioma. Time point defined: baseline, week 1 (first vaccination visit). Specified treatment: pre-vaccination baseline after standard-of-care therapy. Assay used: immunoSEQ multiplex PCR; TCRdb lists only in-frame clones, some missing. This table holds roughly 51,000 clones, roughly 90% found once. Material: PBMCs, obtained from a glioma patient treated with radiotherapy, temozolomide or both. The receptors shown here come from a man in his forties or fifties with glioma.

In DNA, the CDR3 is TGTGCCAGCAGTACCCGGACAGGGGACACAGATACGCAGTATTTT. It specifies CASSTRTGDTDTQYF. The chain recombines TRBV6-5 with TRBJ2-3; 9 nucleotides match TRBD1. Germline V gives CDR1 MNHEY, CDR2 SVGAGI. There are 15 residues in the CDR3. Trimming took 5 bases from V and 2 from J; bases not matched to a gene: 5.

This CDR3 reads CASRAAGNTEAFF. The CDR3 DNA is TGTGCCAGTAGGGCGGCGGGGAACACTGAAGCTTTCTTT. The chain is built from TRBV19 and TRBJ1-1; D gene unclear. This CDR3 has 13 residues. V gave up 6 bases and J gave up 1 base, with 9 bases separating them. CDR1 and CDR2 from the germline V gene are LNHDA and SQIVND (reference sequence).

The chain has TRBV7-2 and TRBJ2-1; 12 nucleotides align to TRBD2. With 7 bases clipped from V and 15 bases from J, the junction kept 13 bases outside the gene matches. The CDR3 extends over 14 amino acids. CDR1 is SGHTA and CDR2 is FQGNSA in the germline V gene. This chain's CDR3 is CASNFGTSGPRVFF. CDR3 nucleotides: TGTGCCAGCAATTTCGGGACTAGCGGGCCCAGAGTGTTCTTC. The whole variable domain, remainder taken from reference TRBV7-2 and TRBJ2-1, is GAGVSQSPSNKVTEKGKDVELRCDPISGHTALYWYRQSLGQGLEFLIYFQGNSAPDKSGLPSDRFSAERTGGSVSTLTIQRTQQEDSAVYLCASNFGTSGPRVFFGPGTRLTVL.

The chain combines TRBV6-1 with TRBJ2-1, with D unresolved. The CDR3 sequence is 15 residues long. V lost 4 bases, J lost 4 bases, and 14 bases lay in between. CDR1 and CDR2 from the germline V gene are MNHNS and SASEGT. The DNA for the CDR3 is TGTGCCAGCAGTGTATTGTGGGCCCAATACAATGAGCAGTTCTTC. This gives the protein CASSVLWAQYNEQFF.

The chain recombines TRBV14 with TRBJ2-5, with 7 bases matching TRBD1. Germline V gene lookup returns CDR1 SGHDN and CDR2 FVKESK. The junction had 7 bases not matched to a gene; V was cut back by 4 bases and J by 5 bases. The CDR3 loop spans 14 amino acids. The DNA of the CDR3 is TGTGCCAGCAGCCCGCGACAGGGTGTGGAGACCCAGTACTTC. Protein product: CASSPRQGVETQYF.

The chain combines TRBV5-1 with TRBJ2-1, with 9 bases matching TRBD2. The V segment lost 4 bases and the J segment 6 bases; nucleotides outside the gene matches: 8. This CDR3 has 15 amino acids. Germline CDR1 is SGHRS and CDR2 is YFSETQ. CDR3: CASSPIAGVGNEQFF. The DNA for the CDR3 is TGCGCCAGCAGCCCAATAGCGGGAGTGGGCAATGAGCAGTTCTTC.

This rearrangement joins TRBV18 to TRBJ2-2; 7 positions agree with TRBD1. The V and J ends lost 3 bases and 5 bases, in that order; junction bases with no gene match: 9. The CDR3 has 16 residues. Germline V gene data show CDR1 as KGHSH and CDR2 as LQKENI. This CDR3 is CASSPRGGATTGELFF. The CDR3 nucleotides read TGTGCCAGCTCACCTCGAGGGGGCGCGACTACCGGGGAGCTGTTTTTT.

The chain links TRBV2 to TRBJ1-5; 9 bases line up with TRBD1. This CDR3 is 15 amino acids long. The germline gives CDR1 SNHLY, CDR2 FYNNEI. Losses at the gene ends were 1 base for V and 6 bases for J; bases not matched to a gene: 4. This chain's CDR3 is CASSEEDRGSQPQHF. CDR3 coding DNA: TGTGCCAGCAGTGAAGAAGACAGGGGGAGTCAGCCCCAGCATTTT.